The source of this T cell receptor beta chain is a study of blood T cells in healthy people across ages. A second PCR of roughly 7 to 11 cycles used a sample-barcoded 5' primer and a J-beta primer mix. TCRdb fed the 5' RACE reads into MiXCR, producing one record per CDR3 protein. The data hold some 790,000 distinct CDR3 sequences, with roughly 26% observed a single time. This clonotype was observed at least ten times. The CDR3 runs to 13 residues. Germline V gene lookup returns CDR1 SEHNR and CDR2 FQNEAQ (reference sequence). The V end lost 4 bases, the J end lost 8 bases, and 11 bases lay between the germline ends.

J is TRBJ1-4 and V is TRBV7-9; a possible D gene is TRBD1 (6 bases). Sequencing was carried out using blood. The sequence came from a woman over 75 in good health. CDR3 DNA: TGTGCCAGCAGCTCCGGGACATTGGAAAAACTGTTTTTT. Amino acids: CASSSGTLEKLFF.